The T cell receptor beta chain described here comes from a study of T-cell reconstitution after alpha-beta-depleted transplantation in children. Per germline, CDR1 SEHNR and CDR2 FQNEAQ (reference sequence). V was cut by 3 bases and J by 5 bases, with 17 bases left in between. The CDR3 is made up of 15 amino acids. Preparation of the TCRbeta library was carried out with unique molecular identifiers. TCRdb recomputed calls from the PCR reads with MiXCR, one row per CDR3 protein. The table lists about 590,000 distinct CDR3 sequences, 10% to 15% of them singletons, with about 2% in the top ten. The sequence derives from a male patient between 5 and 17 years old who had a stem cell transplant for acute myeloid leukemia, so the T cells may come from the graft donor. The specimen was PBMCs, mostly from graft donor cells, collected 360 days after TCRalphabeta/CD19-depleted stem cell transplant. The rearrangement uses TRBV7-9 and TRBJ2-7, with D perhaps TRBD2 (5 bases). CDR3 amino acids: CASSFWVGLVHEQYF. The CDR3 DNA sequence: TGTGCCAGCAGCTTCTGGGTTGGACTTGTCCACGAGCAGTACTTC.